This T cell receptor beta chain appears in the sequencing data of a study of PD-1 blockade in classical Hodgkin lymphoma. The CDR3 is made up of 15 amino acids. V was trimmed by 6 bases and J by 8 bases, leaving 17 bases between them. Per the germline V gene, CDR1 is SEHNR and CDR2 is FQNEAQ (reference sequence). Method: immunoSEQ multiplex PCR; TCRdb's copy keeps in-frame clones and lacks some. The data contain roughly 20,000 clones, under 80% of them singletons. Every patient relapsed after autologous stem cell transplantation, and brentuximab vedotin exposure varied. Specimen: peripheral blood mononuclear cells (PBMCs), collected at baseline. This clonotype was sampled from a human donor with classical Hodgkin lymphoma. The chain links TRBV7-9 to TRBJ1-6; D not certain. CDR3: CASSPDSGWHSPLHF. The CDR3 nucleotides are TGTGCCAGCAGTCCCGACTCCGGCTGGCATTCACCCCTCCACTTT.